This T cell receptor (beta chain) is drawn from a study of T cell changes during pregnancy in multiple sclerosis. Method: immunoSEQ multiplex PCR; TCRdb's copy keeps in-frame clones and lacks some. This sample has some 100,000 clones, with approximately 90% found just once. The CDR3 length is 15 residues. Germline values: CDR1 SGHAT, CDR2 FQNNGV. V lost 6 bases and J lost 0, with 14 bases in between. Sample: peripheral blood, taken after pregnancy. The J gene is TRBJ1-2, the V gene TRBV11-2; D not certain. The receptor was derived from a female donor with multiple sclerosis, enrolled in a pregnancy study. DNA for the CDR3: TGTGCCAGCAGGTCCCTGGGCCAGCCTAACTATGGCTACACCTTC. Translated, it gives CASRSLGQPNYGYTF. Complete variable domain (other parts from reference TRBV11-2 and TRBJ1-2): EAGVAQSPRYKIIEKRQSVAFWCNPISGHATLYWYQQILGQGPKLLIQFQNNGVVDDSQLPKDRFSAERLKGVDSTLKIQPAKLEDSAVYLCASRSLGQPNYGYTFGSGTRLTVV.